This section outlines one TCR beta chain sequence together with its context. No antigen is known for it. Unexposed donor CD4+ T cells date from about 2011-2018, before the COVID-19 pandemic. Isolation of CD4+ T cells took place after less than twelve days in culture. The CDR3 covers 15 residues. Germline CDR1 LGHDT, CDR2 YNNKEL (reference sequence). Deletions cut 4 bases from V and 0 bases from J, with 11 bases between. This record comes from a study of CD4 T cells in relation to SARS-CoV-2 and coronaviruses. Study outcomes and limitations: Crossreactive clones expanded significantly less to SARS-CoV-2 than monoreactive clones.

Assay: immunoSEQ multiplex PCR; the TCRdb copy retains only in-frame clones and omits some. Of 31,000 or so clones detected, 72% appear once; the ten largest clones hold 9% to 15%. The rearrangement joins TRBV3-1 (or the pseudogene TRBV3-2) to TRBJ2-3; tentative D call: TRBD1 (6 bases). Sequenced input: CD4+ T cells from PBMCs, cultured in vitro. The receptor's source is a human donor in good health. This CDR3 reads CASSLLQGSTDTQYF. Here the CDR3 DNA reads TGTGCCAGCAGCCTCTTACAGGGTAGCACAGATACGCAGTATTTT.